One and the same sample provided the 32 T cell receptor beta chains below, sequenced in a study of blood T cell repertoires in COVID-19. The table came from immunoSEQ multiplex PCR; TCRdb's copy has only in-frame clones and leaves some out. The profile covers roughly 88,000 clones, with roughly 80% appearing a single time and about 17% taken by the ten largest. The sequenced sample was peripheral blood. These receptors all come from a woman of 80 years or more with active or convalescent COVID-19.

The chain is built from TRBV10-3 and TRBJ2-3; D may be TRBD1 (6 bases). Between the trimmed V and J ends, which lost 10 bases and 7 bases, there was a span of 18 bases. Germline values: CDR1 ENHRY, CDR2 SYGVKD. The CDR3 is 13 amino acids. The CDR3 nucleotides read TGTGCCAACCAGGGGCCCTGGTTGCATACGCAGTATTTT. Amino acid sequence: CANQGPWLHTQYF.

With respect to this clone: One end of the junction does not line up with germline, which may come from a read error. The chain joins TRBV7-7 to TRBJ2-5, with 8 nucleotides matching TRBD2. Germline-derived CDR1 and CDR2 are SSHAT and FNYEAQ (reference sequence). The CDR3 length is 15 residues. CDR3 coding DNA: TGTGCTAGCAGCGGGGGAGGGACCGACCAAGAGACCCAGTACTTC. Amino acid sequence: CASSGGGTDQETQYF.

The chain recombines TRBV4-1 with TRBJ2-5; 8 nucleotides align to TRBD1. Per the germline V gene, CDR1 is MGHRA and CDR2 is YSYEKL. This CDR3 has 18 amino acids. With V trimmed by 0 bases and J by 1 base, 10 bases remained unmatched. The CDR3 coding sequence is TGCGCCAGCAGCCAAGAGGTACAGGGGGTAATTACCCAAGAGACCCAGTACTTC. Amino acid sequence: CASSQEVQGVITQETQYF.

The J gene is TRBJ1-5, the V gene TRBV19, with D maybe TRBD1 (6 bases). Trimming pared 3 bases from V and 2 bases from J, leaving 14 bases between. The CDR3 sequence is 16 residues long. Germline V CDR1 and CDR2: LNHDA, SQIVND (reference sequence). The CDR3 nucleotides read TGTGCCAGTAGTATGGGAGGGACATTTGGCAATCAGCCCCAGCATTTT. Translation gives CASSMGGTFGNQPQHF.

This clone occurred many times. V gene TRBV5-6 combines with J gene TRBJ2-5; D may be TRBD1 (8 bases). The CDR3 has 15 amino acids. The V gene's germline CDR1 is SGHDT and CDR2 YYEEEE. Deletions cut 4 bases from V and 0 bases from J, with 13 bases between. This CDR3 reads CASSRGDRYQETQYF. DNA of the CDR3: TGTGCCAGCAGCCGGGGGGACAGGTACCAAGAGACCCAGTACTTC.

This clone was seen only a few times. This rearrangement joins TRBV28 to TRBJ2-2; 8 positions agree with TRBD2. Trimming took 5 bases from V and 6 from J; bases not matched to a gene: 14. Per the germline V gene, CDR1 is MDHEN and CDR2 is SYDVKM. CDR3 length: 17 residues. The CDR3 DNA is TGTGCCAGCAGTATTCCCTCCGGGACTAGAGGTGCCGGGGAGCTGTTTTTT. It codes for CASSIPSGTRGAGELFF.

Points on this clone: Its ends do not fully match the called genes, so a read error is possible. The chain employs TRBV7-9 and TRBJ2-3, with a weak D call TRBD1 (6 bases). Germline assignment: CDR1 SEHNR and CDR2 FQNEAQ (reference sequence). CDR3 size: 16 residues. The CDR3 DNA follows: TGTGCCAGCAACTTAGGTTACGGGACACACTCAGATACGCAGTATTTT. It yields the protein CASNLGYGTHSDTQYF.

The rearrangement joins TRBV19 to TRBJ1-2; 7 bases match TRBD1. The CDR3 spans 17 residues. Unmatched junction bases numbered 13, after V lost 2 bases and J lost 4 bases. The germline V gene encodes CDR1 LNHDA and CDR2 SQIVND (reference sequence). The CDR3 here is CASSIPYTGTASYGYTF. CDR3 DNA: TGTGCCAGTAGTATACCTTACACCGGGACAGCGTCCTATGGCTACACCTTC.

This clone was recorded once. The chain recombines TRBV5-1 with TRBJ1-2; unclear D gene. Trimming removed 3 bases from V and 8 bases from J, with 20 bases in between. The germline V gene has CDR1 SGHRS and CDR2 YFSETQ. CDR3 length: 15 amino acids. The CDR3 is CASSSGSATSLGYTF. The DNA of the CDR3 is TGCGCCAGCAGCTCAGGTTCGGCTACATCGTTGGGCTACACCTTC.

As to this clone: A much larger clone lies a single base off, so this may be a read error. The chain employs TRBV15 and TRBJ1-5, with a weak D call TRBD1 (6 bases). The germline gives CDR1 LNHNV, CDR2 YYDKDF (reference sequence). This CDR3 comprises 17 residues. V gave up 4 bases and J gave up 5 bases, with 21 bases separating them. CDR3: CATSKMGAGTPDQPQHF. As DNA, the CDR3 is TGTGCCACCAGCAAGATGGGGGCCGGGACACCTGATCAGCCCCAGCATTTT.

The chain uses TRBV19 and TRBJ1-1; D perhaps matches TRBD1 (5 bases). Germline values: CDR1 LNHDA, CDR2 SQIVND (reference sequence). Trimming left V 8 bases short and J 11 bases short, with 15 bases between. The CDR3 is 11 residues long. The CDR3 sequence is CASETGQMAFF. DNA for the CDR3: TGTGCCAGTGAAACAGGTCAGATGGCTTTCTTT.

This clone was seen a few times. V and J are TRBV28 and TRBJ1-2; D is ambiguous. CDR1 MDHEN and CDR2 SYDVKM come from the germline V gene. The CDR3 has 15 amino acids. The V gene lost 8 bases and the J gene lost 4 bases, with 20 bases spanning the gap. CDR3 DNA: TGTGCCAGCGCCACATTGCAAAAGATGCCCTATGGCTACACCTTC. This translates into CASATLQKMPYGYTF.

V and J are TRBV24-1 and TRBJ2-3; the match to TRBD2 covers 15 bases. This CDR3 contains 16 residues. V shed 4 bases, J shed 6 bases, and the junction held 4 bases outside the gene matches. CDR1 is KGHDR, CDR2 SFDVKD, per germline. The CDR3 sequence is CATSDSGTSGRDTQYF. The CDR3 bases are TGTGCCACCAGTGACTCAGGGACTAGCGGGAGGGATACGCAGTATTTT.

CDR3 sequence: CASSDSMGAGYTF. In DNA form, the CDR3 reads TGTGCCAGCAGTGACTCGATGGGGGCTGGCTACACCTTC. V gene TRBV6-4 combines with J gene TRBJ1-2; weak D call: TRBD1 (6 bases). CDR1 is MRHNA and CDR2 is SNTAGT in the germline V gene. This CDR3 contains 13 residues. Trimming removed 0 bases from V and 7 bases from J, with 9 bases in between.

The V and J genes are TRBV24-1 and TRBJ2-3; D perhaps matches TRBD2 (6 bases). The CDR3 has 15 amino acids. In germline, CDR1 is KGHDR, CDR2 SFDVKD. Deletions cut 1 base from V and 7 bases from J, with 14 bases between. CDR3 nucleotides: TGTGCCACCAGTGATTTCACGGGGGTCGGGAATACGCAGTATTTT. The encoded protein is CATSDFTGVGNTQYF.

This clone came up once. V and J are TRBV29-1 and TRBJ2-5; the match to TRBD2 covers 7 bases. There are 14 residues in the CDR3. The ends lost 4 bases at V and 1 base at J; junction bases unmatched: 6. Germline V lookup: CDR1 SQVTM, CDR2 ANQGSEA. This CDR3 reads CSVGSGTSQETQYF. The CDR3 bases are TGCAGCGTTGGAAGCGGGACCTCCCAAGAGACCCAGTACTTC.

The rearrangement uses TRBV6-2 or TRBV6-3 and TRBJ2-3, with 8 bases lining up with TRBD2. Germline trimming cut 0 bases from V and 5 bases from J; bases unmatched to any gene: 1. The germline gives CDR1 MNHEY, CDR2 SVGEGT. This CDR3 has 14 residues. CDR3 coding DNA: TGTGCCAGCAGTTACTCCCTAGCGGGAGATACGCAGTATTTT. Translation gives CASSYSLAGDTQYF.

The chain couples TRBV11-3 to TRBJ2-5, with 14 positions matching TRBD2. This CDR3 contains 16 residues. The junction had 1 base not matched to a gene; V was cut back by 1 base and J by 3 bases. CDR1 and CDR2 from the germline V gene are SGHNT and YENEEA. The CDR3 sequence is CASSLGGLAGEETQYF. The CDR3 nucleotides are TGTGCCAGCAGCTTAGGGGGACTAGCGGGGGAAGAGACCCAGTACTTC. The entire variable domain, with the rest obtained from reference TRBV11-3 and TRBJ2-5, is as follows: EAGVVQSPRYKIIEKKQPVAFWCNPISGHNTLYWYLQNLGQGPELLIRYENEEAVDDSQLPKDRFSAERLKGVDSTLKIQPAELGDSAVYLCASSLGGLAGEETQYFGPGTRLLVL.

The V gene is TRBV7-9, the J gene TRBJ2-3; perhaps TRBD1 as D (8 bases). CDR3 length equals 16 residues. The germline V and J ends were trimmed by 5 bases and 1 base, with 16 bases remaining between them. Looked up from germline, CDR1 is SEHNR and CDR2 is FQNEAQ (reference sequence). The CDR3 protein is CASSPGQGGGTDTQYF. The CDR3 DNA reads TGTGCCAGCAGCCCCGGACAGGGAGGGGGCACAGATACGCAGTATTTT.

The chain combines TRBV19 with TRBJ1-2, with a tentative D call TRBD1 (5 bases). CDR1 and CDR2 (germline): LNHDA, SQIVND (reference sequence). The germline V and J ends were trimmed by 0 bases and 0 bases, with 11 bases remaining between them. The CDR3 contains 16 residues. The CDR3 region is CASSIDSAGTNYGYTF. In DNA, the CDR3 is TGTGCCAGTAGTATAGACTCGGCAGGGACTAACTATGGCTACACCTTC.

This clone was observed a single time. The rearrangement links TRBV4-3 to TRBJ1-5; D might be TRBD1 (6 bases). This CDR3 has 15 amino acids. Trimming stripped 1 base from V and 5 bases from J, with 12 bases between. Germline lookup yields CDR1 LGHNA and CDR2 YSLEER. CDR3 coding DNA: TGCGCCAGCAGCCAAGCTTGGTCAGGGGATCAGCCCCAGCATTTT. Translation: CASSQAWSGDQPQHF.

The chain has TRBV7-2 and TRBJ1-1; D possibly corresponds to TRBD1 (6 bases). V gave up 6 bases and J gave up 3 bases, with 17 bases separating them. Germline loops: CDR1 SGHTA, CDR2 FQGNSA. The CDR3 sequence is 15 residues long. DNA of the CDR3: TGTGCCAGCAGTCGCAGGCAGGGGCGTTACACTGAAGCTTTCTTT. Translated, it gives CASSRRQGRYTEAFF.

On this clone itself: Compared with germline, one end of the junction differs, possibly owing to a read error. The CDR3 DNA is TGTGCCAGCAGCTTACAGTTGGGGGCCGATATTCACTTC. Translation gives CASSLQLGADIHF. The rearrangement links TRBV7-2 to TRBJ1-2, with D perhaps TRBD1 (6 bases). Germline V gene data show CDR1 as SGHTA and CDR2 as FQGNSA. This CDR3 has 13 amino acids.

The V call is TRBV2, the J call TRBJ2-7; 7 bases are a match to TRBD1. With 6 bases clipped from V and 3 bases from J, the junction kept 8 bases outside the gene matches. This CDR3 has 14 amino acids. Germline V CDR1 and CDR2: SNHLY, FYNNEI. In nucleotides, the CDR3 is TGTGCCAGCAGGAGGGGACAGCTAAACTACGAGCAGTACTTC. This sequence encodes CASRRGQLNYEQYF.

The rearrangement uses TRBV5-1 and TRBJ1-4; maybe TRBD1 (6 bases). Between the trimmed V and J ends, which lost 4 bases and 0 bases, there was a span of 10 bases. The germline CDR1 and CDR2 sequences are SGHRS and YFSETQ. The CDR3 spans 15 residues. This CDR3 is CASSPRQATNEKLFF. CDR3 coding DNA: TGCGCCAGCAGCCCTCGACAGGCAACTAATGAAAAACTGTTTTTT.

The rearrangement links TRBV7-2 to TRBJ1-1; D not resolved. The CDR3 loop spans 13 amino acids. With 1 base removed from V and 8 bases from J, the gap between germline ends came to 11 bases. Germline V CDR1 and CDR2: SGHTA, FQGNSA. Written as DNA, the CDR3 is TGTGCCAGCAGCTTAGTTTTGAGAGCAGAAGCTTTCTTT. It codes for CASSLVLRAEAFF.

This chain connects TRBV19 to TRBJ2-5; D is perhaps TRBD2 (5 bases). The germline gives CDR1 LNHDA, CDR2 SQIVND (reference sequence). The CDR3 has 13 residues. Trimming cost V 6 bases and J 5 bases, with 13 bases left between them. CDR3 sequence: CASRYAGMETQYF. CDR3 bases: TGTGCCAGTAGGTACGCCGGGATGGAGACCCAGTACTTC. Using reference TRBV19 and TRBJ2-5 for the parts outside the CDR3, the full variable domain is DGGITQSPKYLFRKEGQNVTLSCEQNLNHDAMYWYRQDPGQGLRLIYYSQIVNDFQKGDIAEGYSVSREKKESFPLTVTSAQKNPTAFYLCASRYAGMETQYFGPGTRLLVL.

CDR3 protein: CASRGDSYGYTF. CDR3 coding DNA: TGTGCCAGCAGGGGGGACTCCTATGGCTACACCTTC. This rearrangement joins TRBV2 to TRBJ1-2, with D possibly being TRBD1 (5 bases). Trimming took 6 bases from V and 4 from J, leaving 9 bases between them. CDR1 is SNHLY, CDR2 FYNNEI, per germline. The CDR3 has 12 amino acids. Variable domain in full (rest from reference TRBV2 and TRBJ1-2): EPEVTQTPSHQVTQMGQEVILRCVPISNHLYFYWYRQILGQKVEFLVSFYNNEISEKSEIFDDQFSVERPDGSNFTLKIRSTKLEDSAMYFCASRGDSYGYTFGSGTRLTVV.

The CDR3 region is CASSLVSTGTGYEQYF. The CDR3, as DNA: TGCGCCAGCAGCTTGGTGTCGACCGGGACAGGGTACGAGCAGTACTTC. V and J are TRBV5-1 and TRBJ2-7; 9 bases are a match to TRBD1. From germline, CDR1 is SGHRS and CDR2 YFSETQ. After removal of 0 bases from V and 4 bases from J, the junction contained 8 bases not matched to a gene. The CDR3 is 16 residues long.

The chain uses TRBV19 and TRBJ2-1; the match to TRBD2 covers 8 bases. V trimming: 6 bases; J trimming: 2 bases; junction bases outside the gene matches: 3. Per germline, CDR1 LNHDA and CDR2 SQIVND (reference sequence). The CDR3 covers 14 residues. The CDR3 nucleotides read TGTGCCAGTAGGACTAGCGCAGCCTACAATGAGCAGTTCTTC. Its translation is CASRTSAAYNEQFF.

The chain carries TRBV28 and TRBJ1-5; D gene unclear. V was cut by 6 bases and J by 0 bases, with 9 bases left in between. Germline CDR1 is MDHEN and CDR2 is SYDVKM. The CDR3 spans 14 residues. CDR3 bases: TGTGCCAGCAGCCCCTACAGTAGCAATCAGCCCCAGCATTTT. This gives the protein CASSPYSSNQPQHF.

In DNA, the CDR3 is TGTGCCAGCAGGGGGTCTAGCGGGGAAAGGTACGAGCAGTACTTC. The encoded protein is CASRGSSGERYEQYF. V usage is TRBV6-5 and J usage is TRBJ2-7; TRBD2 matches 9 bases. Losses at the gene ends were 6 bases for V and 4 bases for J; bases not matched to a gene: 10. Germline V gene lookup returns CDR1 MNHEY and CDR2 SVGAGI. This CDR3 contains 15 residues.